The next 9 T cell receptor beta chains were all read from a single sample in a study of OX40 agonist ivuxolimab in advanced cancers. Clones were read by immunoSEQ multiplex PCR, and TCRdb kept only the in-frame ones, dropping some. The sample shows about 75,000 clones, 90% of them seen only once. This specimen was CD4+ or CD8+ T cells sorted from blood, taken in a trial of the OX40 agonist ivuxolimab. The receptors stem from an adult with an advanced solid tumor such as melanoma, head and neck, liver or kidney cancer.

This clone has just a few counts. J is TRBJ1-1 and V is TRBV30; perhaps TRBD1 as D (5 bases). This CDR3 has 13 amino acids. Between the trimmed V and J ends, which lost 4 bases and 2 bases, there was a span of 11 bases. Germline V CDR1 and CDR2: GTSNPN, SVGIG (reference sequence). CDR3 region: CAWNQGDNTEAFF. CDR3 nucleotide sequence: TGTGCCTGGAACCAGGGTGACAACACTGAAGCTTTCTTT.

The rearrangement uses TRBV2 and TRBJ2-2; perhaps TRBD2 as D (7 bases). CDR3 size: 15 residues. Trimming shortened V by 8 bases and J by 0 bases, and 13 bases separated the two germline ends. Germline V CDR1 and CDR2: SNHLY, FYNNEI. The CDR3 nucleotides read TGTGCCAGCGCTCGGGGGGCCTCGAACACCGGGGAGCTGTTTTTT. Its translation: CASARGASNTGELFF.

This chain links TRBV19 with TRBJ1-5, with D perhaps TRBD1 (5 bases). The ends were cut back, 6 bases at V and 5 bases at J, with 5 bases in the middle. The CDR3 length is 11 residues. Looked up from germline, CDR1 is LNHDA and CDR2 is SQIVND (reference sequence). The CDR3, as DNA: TGTGCCAGTAGGGGGGATCAGCCCCAGCATTTT. Translated: CASRGDQPQHF.

This chain uses TRBV27 with TRBJ1-3, with a tentative D call TRBD1 (5 bases). The CDR3 covers 14 residues. Germline V gives CDR1 MNHEY, CDR2 SMNVEV (reference sequence). V was shortened by 6 bases and J by 4 bases, with 13 bases between the two germline ends. The CDR3 coding sequence is TGTGCCAGCAGGTTGGGGGGGTCCGGAAACACCATATATTTT. Translation gives CASRLGGSGNTIYF.

The chain uses TRBV5-4 and TRBJ1-1; the D is unclear. Germline V CDR1 and CDR2: SGHNT, YYREEE (reference sequence). The CDR3 contains 13 residues. Deletions cut 2 bases from V and 0 bases from J, with 5 bases between. The CDR3 coding sequence is TGTGCCAGCAGCTTTAGCGTGAACACTGAAGCTTTCTTT. Its translation is CASSFSVNTEAFF. Full variable domain (outside the CDR3, taken from reference TRBV5-4 and TRBJ1-1): ETGVTQSPTHLIKTRGQQVTLRCSSQSGHNTVSWYQQALGQGPQFIFQYYREEENGRGNFPPRFSGLQFPNYSSELNVNALELDDSALYLCASSFSVNTEAFFGQGTRLTVV.

The rearrangement uses TRBV2 and TRBJ2-7; D gene unclear. The length of the CDR3 is 12 residues. Trimming took off 8 bases at V and 7 bases at J, with 15 bases between the two ends. CDR1 is SNHLY, CDR2 FYNNEI, per germline. The CDR3: CASVAGRGEQYF. As DNA, the CDR3 is TGTGCCAGCGTGGCTGGGCGAGGAGAGCAGTACTTC.

The chain carries TRBV6-6 and TRBJ2-5, with 8 bases that match TRBD1. Germline loops: CDR1 MNHNY, CDR2 SVGAGI (reference sequence). This CDR3 has 13 residues. V lost 6 bases, J lost 5 bases, and 5 bases stayed unmatched. CDR3 coding DNA: TGTGCCAGCAGCGGGACAGGACGGGAGACCCAGTACTTC. It specifies CASSGTGRETQYF.

As DNA, the CDR3 is TGTGCCAGCAAACCGGGAGGGGCTAGCACAGATACGCAGTATTTT. This codes for CASKPGGASTDTQYF. The J gene is TRBJ2-3, the V gene TRBV21-1; the DNA was not used to check the table's D call, TRBD2. TRBV21-1 is a pseudogene. The CDR3 is made up of 15 amino acids.

This clone has a single count. The rearrangement uses TRBV4-3 and TRBJ2-7; the D gene is possibly TRBD1 (6 bases). The CDR3 covers 13 residues. Germline V gene lookup returns CDR1 LGHNA and CDR2 YSLEER. Trimming pared 0 bases from V and 11 bases from J, leaving 14 bases between. CDR3 loop: CASSQDLEQGKYF. CDR3 nucleotides: TGCGCCAGCAGCCAAGATCTGGAGCAGGGGAAGTACTTC.